The source of this TCR beta chain is a study of cytomegalovirus exposure and HLA in healthy donors. Study outcomes and limitations: In a later analysis, common viral pathogens appeared linked to several of the most significant clusters.

This PCR relied on a set of 60 Vbeta primers and 13 Jbeta primers. Here immunoSEQ multiplex PCR was the method, and the copy in TCRdb shows in-frame clones only, minus some. Among some 100,000 clones, around 83% were seen once, and the ten largest hold more than 1%. With regard to this clone: What it recognizes is unknown.

CDR3 size: 13 residues. Germline V gene sequence: CDR1 LGHNA, CDR2 YNFKEQ. The ends were cut back, 2 bases at V and 6 bases at J, with 11 bases in the middle. The chain uses TRBV4-2 and TRBJ2-7; possible D gene TRBD2, 5 bases. This TCR derives from a young woman in good health and CMV-seronegative. The sample was PBMCs. The CDR3 protein is CASSQNLGGEQYF. In DNA form, the CDR3 reads TGTGCCAGCAGCCAAAACCTTGGAGGCGAGCAGTACTTC.